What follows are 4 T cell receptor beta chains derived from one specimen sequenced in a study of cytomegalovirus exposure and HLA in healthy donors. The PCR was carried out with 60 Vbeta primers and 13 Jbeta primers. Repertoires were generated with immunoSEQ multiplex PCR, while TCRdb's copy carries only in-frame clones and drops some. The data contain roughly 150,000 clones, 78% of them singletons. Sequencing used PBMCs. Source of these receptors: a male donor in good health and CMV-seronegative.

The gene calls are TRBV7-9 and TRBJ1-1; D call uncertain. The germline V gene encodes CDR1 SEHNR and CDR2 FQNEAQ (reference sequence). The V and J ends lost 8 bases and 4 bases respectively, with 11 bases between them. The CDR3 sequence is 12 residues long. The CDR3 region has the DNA TGTGCCAGCGCCTTGAGCGGCACTGAAGCTTTCTTT. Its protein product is CASALSGTEAFF.

The CDR3 loop reads CASSLGAGNSPLHF. The CDR3 DNA is TGTGCCAGCAGCTTGGGAGCGGGTAATTCACCCCTCCACTTT. V and J are TRBV5-8 and TRBJ1-6; no definite D call. This CDR3 is built from 14 residues. V lost 0 bases to trimming and J lost 6 bases, with 7 bases between them. Germline CDR1 and CDR2: SGHTS and YDEGEE.

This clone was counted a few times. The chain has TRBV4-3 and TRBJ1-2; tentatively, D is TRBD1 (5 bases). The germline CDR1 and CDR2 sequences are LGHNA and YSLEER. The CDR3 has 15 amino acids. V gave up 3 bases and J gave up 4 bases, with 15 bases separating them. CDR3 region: CASSQGTGGGYGYTF. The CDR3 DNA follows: TGCGCCAGCAGCCAGGGGACGGGCGGGGGCTATGGCTACACCTTC.

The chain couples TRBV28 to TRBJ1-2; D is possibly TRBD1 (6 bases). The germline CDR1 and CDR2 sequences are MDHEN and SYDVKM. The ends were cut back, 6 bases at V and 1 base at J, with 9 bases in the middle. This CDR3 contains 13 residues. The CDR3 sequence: CASRTQGNYGYTF. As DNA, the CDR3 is TGTGCCAGCAGGACACAGGGTAACTATGGCTACACCTTC.